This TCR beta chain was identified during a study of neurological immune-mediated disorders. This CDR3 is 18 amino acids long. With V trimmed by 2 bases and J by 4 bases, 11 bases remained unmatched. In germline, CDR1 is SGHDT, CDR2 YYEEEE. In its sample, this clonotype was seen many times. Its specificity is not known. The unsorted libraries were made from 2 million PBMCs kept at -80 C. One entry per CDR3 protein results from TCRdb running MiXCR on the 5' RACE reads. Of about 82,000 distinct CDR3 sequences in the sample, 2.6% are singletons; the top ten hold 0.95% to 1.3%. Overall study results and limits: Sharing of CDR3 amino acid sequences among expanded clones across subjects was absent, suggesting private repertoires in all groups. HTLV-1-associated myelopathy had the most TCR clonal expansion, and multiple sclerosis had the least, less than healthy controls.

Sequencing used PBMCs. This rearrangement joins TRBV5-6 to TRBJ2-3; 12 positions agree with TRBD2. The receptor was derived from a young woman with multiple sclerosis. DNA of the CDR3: TGTGCCAGCAGCTTAATTTCGCTGCTAGCGGGAGGGCCAGATACGCAGTATTTT. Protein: CASSLISLLAGGPDTQYF. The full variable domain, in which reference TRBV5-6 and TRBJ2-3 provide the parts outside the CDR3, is DAGVTQSPTHLIKTRGQQVTLRCSPKSGHDTVSWYQQALGQGPQFIFQYYEEEERQRGNFPDRFSGHQFPNYSSELNVNALLLGDSALYLCASSLISLLAGGPDTQYFGPGTRLTVL.